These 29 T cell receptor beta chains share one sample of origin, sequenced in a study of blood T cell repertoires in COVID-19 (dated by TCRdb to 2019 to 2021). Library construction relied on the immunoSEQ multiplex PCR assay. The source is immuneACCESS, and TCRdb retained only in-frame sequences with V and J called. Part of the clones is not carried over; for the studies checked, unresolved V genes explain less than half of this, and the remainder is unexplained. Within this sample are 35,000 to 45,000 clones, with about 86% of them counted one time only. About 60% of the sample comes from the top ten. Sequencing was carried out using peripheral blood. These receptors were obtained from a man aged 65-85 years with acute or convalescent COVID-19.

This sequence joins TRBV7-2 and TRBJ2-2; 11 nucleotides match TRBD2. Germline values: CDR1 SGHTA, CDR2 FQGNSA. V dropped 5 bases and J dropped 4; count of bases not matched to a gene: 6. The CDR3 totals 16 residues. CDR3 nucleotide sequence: TGTGCCAGCAGCGGCGGGACTAGCGGAATCACCGGGGAGCTGTTTTTT. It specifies CASSGGTSGITGELFF.

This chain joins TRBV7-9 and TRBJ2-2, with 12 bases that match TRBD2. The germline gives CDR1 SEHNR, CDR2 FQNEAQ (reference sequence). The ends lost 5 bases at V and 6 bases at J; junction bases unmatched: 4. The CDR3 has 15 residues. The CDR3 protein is CASSLLAGGPGELFF. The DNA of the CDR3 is TGTGCCAGCAGCCTGCTAGCGGGAGGGCCCGGGGAGCTGTTTTTT.

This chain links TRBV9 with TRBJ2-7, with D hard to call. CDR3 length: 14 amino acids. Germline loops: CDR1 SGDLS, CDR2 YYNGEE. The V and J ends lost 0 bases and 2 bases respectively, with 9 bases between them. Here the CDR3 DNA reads TGTGCCAGCAGCGTAGGCAGTCTCGCCTACGAGCAGTACTTC. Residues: CASSVGSLAYEQYF.

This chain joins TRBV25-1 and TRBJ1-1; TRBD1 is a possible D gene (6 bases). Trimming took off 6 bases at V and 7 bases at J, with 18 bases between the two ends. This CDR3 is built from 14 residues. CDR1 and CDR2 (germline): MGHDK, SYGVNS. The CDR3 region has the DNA TGTGCCAGCAGCCAGGGGCAGGGGAGAGGTGAAGCTTTCTTT. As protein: CASSQGQGRGEAFF.

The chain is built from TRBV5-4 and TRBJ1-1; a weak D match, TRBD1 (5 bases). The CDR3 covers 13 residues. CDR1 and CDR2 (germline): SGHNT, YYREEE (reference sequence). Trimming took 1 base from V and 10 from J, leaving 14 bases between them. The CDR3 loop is CASSLQGGYPAFF. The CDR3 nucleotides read TGTGCCAGCAGCTTGCAGGGAGGATATCCAGCTTTCTTT.

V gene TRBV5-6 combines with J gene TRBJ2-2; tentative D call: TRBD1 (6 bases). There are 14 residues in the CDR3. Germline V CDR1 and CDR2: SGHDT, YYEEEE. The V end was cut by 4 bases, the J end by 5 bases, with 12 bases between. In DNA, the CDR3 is TGTGCCAGCAGCGCGACAGGAGTTACCGGGGAGCTGTTTTTT. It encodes CASSATGVTGELFF.

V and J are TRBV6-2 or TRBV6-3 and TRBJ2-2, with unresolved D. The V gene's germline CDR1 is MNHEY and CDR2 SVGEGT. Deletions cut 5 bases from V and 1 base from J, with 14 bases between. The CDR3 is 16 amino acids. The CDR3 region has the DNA TGTGCCAGCAGTGGGTGGGCGACAAAGAACACCGGGGAGCTGTTTTTT. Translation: CASSGWATKNTGELFF.

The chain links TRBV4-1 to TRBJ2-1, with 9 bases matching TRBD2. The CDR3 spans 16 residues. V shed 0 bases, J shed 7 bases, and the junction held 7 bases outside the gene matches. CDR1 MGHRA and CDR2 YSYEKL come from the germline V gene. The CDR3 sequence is CASSQEMGLATNEQFF. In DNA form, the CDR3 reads TGCGCCAGCAGCCAAGAAATGGGACTAGCAACGAATGAGCAGTTCTTC.

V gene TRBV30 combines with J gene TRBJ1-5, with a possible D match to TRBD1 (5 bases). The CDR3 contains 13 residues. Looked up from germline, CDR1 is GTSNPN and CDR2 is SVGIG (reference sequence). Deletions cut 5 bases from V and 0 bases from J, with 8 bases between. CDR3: CAWETDSNQPQHF. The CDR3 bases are TGTGCCTGGGAGACAGATAGCAATCAGCCCCAGCATTTT.

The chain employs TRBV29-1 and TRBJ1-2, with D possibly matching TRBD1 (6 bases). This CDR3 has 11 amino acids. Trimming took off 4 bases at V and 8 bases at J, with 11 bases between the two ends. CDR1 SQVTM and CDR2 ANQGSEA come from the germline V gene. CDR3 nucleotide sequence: TGCAGCGTTGGAAGGGGGAGAGGCTACACCTTC. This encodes CSVGRGRGYTF.

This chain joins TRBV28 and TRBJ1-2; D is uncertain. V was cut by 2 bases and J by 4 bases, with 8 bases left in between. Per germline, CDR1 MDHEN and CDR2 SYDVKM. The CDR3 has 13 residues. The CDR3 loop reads CASSLDISYGYTF. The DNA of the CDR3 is TGTGCCAGCAGTTTAGACATCTCCTATGGCTACACCTTC.

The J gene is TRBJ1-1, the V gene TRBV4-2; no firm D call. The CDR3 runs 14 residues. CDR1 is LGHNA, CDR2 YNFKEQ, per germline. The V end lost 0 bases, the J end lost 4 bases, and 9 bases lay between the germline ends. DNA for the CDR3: TGTGCCAGCAGCCAAGACGTTTACGGCACTGAAGCTTTCTTT. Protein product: CASSQDVYGTEAFF.

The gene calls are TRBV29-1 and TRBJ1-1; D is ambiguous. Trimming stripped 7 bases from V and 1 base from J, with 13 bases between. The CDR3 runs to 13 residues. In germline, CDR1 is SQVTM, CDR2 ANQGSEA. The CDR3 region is CSAPREGNTEAFF. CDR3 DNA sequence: TGCAGCGCCCCTCGAGAGGGGAACACTGAAGCTTTCTTT.

DNA for the CDR3: TGTGCCAGCAGCCTTACGCGGCCGACGAACACCGGGGAGCTGTTTTTT. It codes for CASSLTRPTNTGELFF. The V gene is TRBV6-6, the J gene TRBJ2-2; unclear D gene. Trimming cost V 6 bases and J 0 bases, with 14 bases left between them. The CDR3 covers 16 residues. Germline CDR1 MNHNY, CDR2 SVGAGI (reference sequence).

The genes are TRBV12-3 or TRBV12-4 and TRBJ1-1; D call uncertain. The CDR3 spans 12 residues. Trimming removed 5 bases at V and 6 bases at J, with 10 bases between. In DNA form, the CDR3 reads TGTGCCAGCAGTAACTCGGTCCCTGAAGCTTTCTTT. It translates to CASSNSVPEAFF.

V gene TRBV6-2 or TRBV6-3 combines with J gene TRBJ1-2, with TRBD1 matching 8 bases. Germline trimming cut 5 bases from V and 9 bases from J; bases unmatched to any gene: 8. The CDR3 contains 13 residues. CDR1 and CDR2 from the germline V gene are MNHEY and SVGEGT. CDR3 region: CASSRDRGWRYTF. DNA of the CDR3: TGTGCCAGCAGTCGTGACAGGGGTTGGCGCTACACCTTC.

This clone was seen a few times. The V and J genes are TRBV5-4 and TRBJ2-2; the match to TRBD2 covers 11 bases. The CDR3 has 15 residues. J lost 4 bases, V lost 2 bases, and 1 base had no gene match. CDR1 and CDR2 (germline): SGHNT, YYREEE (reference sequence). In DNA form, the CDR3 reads TGTGCCAGCAGCTTCCTAGCGGGAGGCACCGGGGAGCTGTTTTTT. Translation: CASSFLAGGTGELFF.

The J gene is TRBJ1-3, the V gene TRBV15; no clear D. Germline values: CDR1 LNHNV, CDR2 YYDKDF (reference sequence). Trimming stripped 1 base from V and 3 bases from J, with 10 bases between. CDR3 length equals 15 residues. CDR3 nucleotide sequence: TGTGCCACCAGCAGAGCGGGTTCGGTTGGAAACACCATATATTTT. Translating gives CATSRAGSVGNTIYF.

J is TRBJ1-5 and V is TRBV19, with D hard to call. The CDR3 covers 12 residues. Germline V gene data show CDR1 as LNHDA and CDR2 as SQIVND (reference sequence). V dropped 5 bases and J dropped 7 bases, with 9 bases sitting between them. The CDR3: CASSPNQQPQHF. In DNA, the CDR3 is TGTGCCAGTAGTCCCAACCAGCAGCCCCAGCATTTT.

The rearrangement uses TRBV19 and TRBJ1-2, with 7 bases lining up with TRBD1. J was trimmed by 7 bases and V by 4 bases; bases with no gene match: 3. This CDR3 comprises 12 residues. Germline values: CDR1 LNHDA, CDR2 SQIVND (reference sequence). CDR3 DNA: TGTGCCAGTAGTACCGACAGGGCTGGCTACACCTTC. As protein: CASSTDRAGYTF.

Here the CDR3 DNA reads TGTGCCAGCAGCTTGACCGGGACAGTGGGTAGTGGCTACACCTTC. Translated, it gives CASSLTGTVGSGYTF. V usage is TRBV7-9 and J usage is TRBJ1-2, with 7 bases that match TRBD1. The J segment lost 7 bases and the V segment lost 3 bases, leaving 11 bases of the junction unmatched. The CDR3 sequence is 15 residues long. Germline assignment: CDR1 SEHNR and CDR2 FQNEAQ (reference sequence).

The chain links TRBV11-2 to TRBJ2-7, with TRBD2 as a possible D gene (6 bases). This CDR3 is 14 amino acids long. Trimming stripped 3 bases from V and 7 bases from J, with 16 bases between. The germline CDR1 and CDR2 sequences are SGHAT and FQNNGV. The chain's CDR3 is CASSFTSGVGEQYF. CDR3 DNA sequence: TGTGCCAGCAGCTTCACCTCGGGGGTGGGGGAGCAGTACTTC.

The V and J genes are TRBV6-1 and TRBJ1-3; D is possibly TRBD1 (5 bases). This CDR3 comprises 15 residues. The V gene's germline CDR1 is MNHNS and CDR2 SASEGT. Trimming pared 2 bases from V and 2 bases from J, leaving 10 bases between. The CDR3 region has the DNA TGTGCCAGCAGTGAACAGGGTCTGACTGGAAACACCATATATTTT. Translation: CASSEQGLTGNTIYF.

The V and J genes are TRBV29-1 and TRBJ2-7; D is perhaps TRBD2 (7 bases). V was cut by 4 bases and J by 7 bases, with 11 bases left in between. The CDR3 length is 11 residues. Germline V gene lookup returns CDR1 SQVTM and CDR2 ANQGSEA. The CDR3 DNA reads TGCAGCGTTGGCGGGGGCCTGGAGCAGTACTTC. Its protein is CSVGGGLEQYF.

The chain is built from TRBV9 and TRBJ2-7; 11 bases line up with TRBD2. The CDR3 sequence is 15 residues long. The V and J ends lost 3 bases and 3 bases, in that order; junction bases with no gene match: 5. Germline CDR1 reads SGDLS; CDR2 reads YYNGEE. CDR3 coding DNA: TGTGCCAGCAGCGCCTCCGGGACTAGCGGCTACGAGCAGTACTTC. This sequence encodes CASSASGTSGYEQYF.

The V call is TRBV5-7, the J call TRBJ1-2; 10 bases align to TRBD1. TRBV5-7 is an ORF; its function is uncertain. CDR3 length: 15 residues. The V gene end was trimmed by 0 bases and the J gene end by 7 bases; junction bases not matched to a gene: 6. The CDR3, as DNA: TGTGCCAGCAGCTTGGGTGGGACAGGGGCTTTTGGCTACACCTTC. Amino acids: CASSLGGTGAFGYTF.

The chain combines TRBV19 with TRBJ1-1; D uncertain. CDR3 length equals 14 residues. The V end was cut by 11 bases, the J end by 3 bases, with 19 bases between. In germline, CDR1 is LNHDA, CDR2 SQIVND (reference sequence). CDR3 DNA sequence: TGTGCCTCCGGAGGGCGGGCCTCGGACACTGAAGCTTTCTTT. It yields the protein CASGGRASDTEAFF. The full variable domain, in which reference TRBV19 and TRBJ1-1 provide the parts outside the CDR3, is DGGITQSPKYLFRKEGQNVTLSCEQNLNHDAMYWYRQDPGQGLRLIYYSQIVNDFQKGDIAEGYSVSREKKESFPLTVTSAQKNPTAFYLCASGGRASDTEAFFGQGTRLTVV.

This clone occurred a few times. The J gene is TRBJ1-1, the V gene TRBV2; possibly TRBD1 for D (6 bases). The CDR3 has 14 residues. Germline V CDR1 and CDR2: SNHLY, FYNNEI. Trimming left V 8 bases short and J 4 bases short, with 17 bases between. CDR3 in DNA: TGTGCCAGCGTTGGAACAGGGAAGATCACTGAAGCTTTCTTT. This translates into CASVGTGKITEAFF.

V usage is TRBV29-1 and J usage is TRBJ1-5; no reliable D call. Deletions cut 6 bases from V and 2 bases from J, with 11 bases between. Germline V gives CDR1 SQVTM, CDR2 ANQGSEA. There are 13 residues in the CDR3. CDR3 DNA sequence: TGCAGCGTCTACGAGGGCGGCAATCAGCCCCAGCATTTT. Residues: CSVYEGGNQPQHF.